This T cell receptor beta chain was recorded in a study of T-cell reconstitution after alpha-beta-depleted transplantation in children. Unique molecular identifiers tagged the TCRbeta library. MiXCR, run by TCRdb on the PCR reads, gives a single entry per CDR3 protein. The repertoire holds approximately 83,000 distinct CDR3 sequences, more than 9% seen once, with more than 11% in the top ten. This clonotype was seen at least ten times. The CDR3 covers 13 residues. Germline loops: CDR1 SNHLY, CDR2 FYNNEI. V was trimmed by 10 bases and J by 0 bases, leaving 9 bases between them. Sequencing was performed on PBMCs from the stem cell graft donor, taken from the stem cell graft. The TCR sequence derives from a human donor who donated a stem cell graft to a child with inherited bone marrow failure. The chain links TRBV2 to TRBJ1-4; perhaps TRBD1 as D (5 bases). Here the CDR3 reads CATRQSTNEKLFF. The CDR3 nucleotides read TGTGCCACACGACAGTCAACTAATGAAAAACTGTTTTTT.